This T cell receptor (beta chain) was recovered during a study of blood T cell repertoires in COVID-19. Study-wide context: Sites across the United States, Italy and Spain contributed samples from acute and convalescent COVID-19. T cells, B-cell-depleted T cells, or PBMCs provided the cDNA or gDNA that served as material.

Under the authors' procedure: Using reference gene primer amplification, nucleated cell counts were estimated. This table comes from immunoSEQ multiplex PCR, and its TCRdb copy is limited to in-frame clones, with some not included. The V and J calls and clone size are taken from that table; D and trimming were inferred from the DNA. The table records more than 150,000 clones, around 80% of them present only once. There are 15 residues in the CDR3. Germline values: CDR1 MDHEN, CDR2 SYDVKM. Trimming shortened V by 3 bases and J by 1 base, and 11 bases separated the two germline ends. The specimen sequenced was peripheral blood. This receptor was taken from an elderly woman with active or convalescent COVID-19. The rearrangement links TRBV28 to TRBJ2-3; tentative D call: TRBD1 (6 bases). The CDR3, as DNA: TGTGCCAGCAGTTTGGCAGGGGACGGCACAGATACGCAGTATTTT. Its protein product is CASSLAGDGTDTQYF.